These 24 T cell receptor beta chains were all obtained from the same sample, sequenced in a study of blood T cell repertoires in COVID-19. Profiled with immunoSEQ multiplex PCR; TCRdb holds only in-frame clones, not every one. The sample records 300,000 to 350,000 clones, approximately 86% being singletons. The sample was PBMCs or T cells enriched from blood (not recorded which). Every receptor here comes from a woman aged 40 to 50 with acute COVID-19.

The V call is TRBV15, the J call TRBJ2-6; D is perhaps TRBD2 (6 bases). The ends were cut back, 2 bases at V and 1 base at J, with 9 bases in the middle. The CDR3 runs to 16 residues. CDR1 is LNHNV, CDR2 YYDKDF, per germline (reference sequence). DNA of the CDR3: TGTGCCACCAGCAGAAACCGGGGGTCTGGGGCCAACGTCCTGACTTTC. Translating gives CATSRNRGSGANVLTF.

The chain links TRBV29-1 to TRBJ2-2; TRBD2 agrees at 10 bases. The junction had 7 bases not matched to a gene; V was cut back by 5 bases and J by 4 bases. Germline V gene sequence: CDR1 SQVTM, CDR2 ANQGSEA. The CDR3 totals 15 residues. CDR3 sequence reads: CSVSVAGGPTGELFF. The CDR3 nucleotides are TGCAGCGTTTCCGTAGCGGGGGGACCCACCGGGGAGCTGTTTTTT.

The chain is built from TRBV6-2 or TRBV6-3 and TRBJ1-1; D is perhaps TRBD1 (5 bases). V gave up 4 bases and J gave up 5 bases, with 17 bases separating them. The V gene's germline CDR1 is MNHEY and CDR2 SVGEGT. This CDR3 region has 15 residues. The chain's CDR3 is CASSSAQAGYTEAFF. The CDR3 bases are TGTGCCAGCAGTTCCGCTCAGGCAGGGTATACTGAAGCTTTCTTT.

The rearrangement links TRBV6-2 or TRBV6-3 to TRBJ1-1; D is undetermined. The CDR3 length is 14 residues. The V gene lost 5 bases and the J gene lost 1 base, with 11 bases spanning the gap. Per the germline V gene, CDR1 is MNHEY and CDR2 is SVGEGT. The CDR3 DNA reads TGTGCCAGCAGTGTGAGCACCGGGAACACTGAAGCTTTCTTT. Its protein is CASSVSTGNTEAFF.

V usage is TRBV7-9 and J usage is TRBJ2-7; TRBD1 agrees at 9 bases. V was pared by 5 bases and J by 6 bases, with 5 bases of the junction left unmatched. Germline CDR1 reads SEHNR; CDR2 reads FQNEAQ (reference sequence). The length of the CDR3 is 13 residues. CDR3 amino acids: CASSKQGAPEQYF. For the CDR3, the DNA is TGTGCCAGCAGCAAACAGGGGGCTCCCGAGCAGTACTTC.

For the CDR3, the DNA is TGTGCCAGCAGCTTAGCAACGGAGGAATACTATGGCTACACCTTC. Protein sequence: CASSLATEEYYGYTF. The chain combines TRBV7-2 with TRBJ1-2; D gene unclear. CDR1 SGHTA and CDR2 FQGNSA come from the germline V gene. Trimming took off 0 bases at V and 3 bases at J, with 11 bases between the two ends. The CDR3 is made up of 15 amino acids.

This rearrangement joins TRBV18 to TRBJ2-7; 7 bases are a match to TRBD2. The CDR3 spans 13 residues. The V gene end was trimmed by 5 bases and the J gene end by 2 bases; junction bases not matched to a gene: 3. The germline CDR1 and CDR2 sequences are KGHSH and LQKENI. DNA for the CDR3: TGTGCCAGCTCATTGAGCGGGACCTACGAGCAGTACTTC. Translated, it gives CASSLSGTYEQYF.

J is TRBJ2-2 and V is TRBV18, with 10 bases that match TRBD1. The V gene's germline CDR1 is KGHSH and CDR2 LQKENI. The CDR3 runs 17 residues. Trimming at V came to 5 bases and at J to 2 bases, leaving 8 bases not matched to a gene. The CDR3 is CASSGRRDRGNTGELFF. The CDR3, as DNA: TGTGCCAGCTCAGGACGCCGGGACAGGGGAAACACCGGGGAGCTGTTTTTT.

V and J are TRBV5-1 and TRBJ1-6, with 7 bases identical to TRBD1. V shed 7 bases and J 7 bases; nucleotides not matched to a gene: 8. The CDR3 is 14 amino acids. From germline, CDR1 is SGHRS and CDR2 YFSETQ. The CDR3 region is CASRQGLNNSPLHF. The CDR3 region has the DNA TGCGCCAGCCGACAGGGTCTTAACAATTCACCCCTCCACTTT.

CDR3 residues: CASSLRQGRDREYNSPLHF. The DNA for the CDR3 is TGTGCCAGCAGCTTAAGGCAGGGACGGGACAGGGAATATAATTCACCCCTCCACTTT. The chain carries TRBV11-2 and TRBJ1-6; 9 bases line up with TRBD1. Per the germline V gene, CDR1 is SGHAT and CDR2 is FQNNGV. This CDR3 is built from 19 residues. J gave up 4 bases and V 2 bases, and 12 bases lay outside the gene matches.

The chain joins TRBV5-1 to TRBJ2-2; D perhaps matches TRBD1 (5 bases). Trimming shortened V by 2 bases and J by 0 bases, and 8 bases separated the two germline ends. Germline lookup yields CDR1 SGHRS and CDR2 YFSETQ. The CDR3 is 15 amino acids. Here the CDR3 DNA reads TGCGCCAGCAGCTTCAGGGCAGCGAACACCGGGGAGCTGTTTTTT. Amino acid sequence: CASSFRAANTGELFF.

V and J are TRBV19 and TRBJ1-5; 7 bases fit TRBD1. After removal of 0 bases from V and 7 bases from J, the junction contained 6 bases not matched to a gene. From germline, CDR1 is LNHDA and CDR2 SQIVND (reference sequence). The CDR3 runs to 15 residues. CDR3 loop: CASSIDHRGSQPQHF. The CDR3 DNA reads TGTGCCAGTAGTATAGATCACAGGGGAAGCCAGCCCCAGCATTTT.

The chain recombines TRBV6-5 with TRBJ2-7, with 7 bases aligning to TRBD1. Germline V gene lookup returns CDR1 MNHEY and CDR2 SVGAGI. CDR3 length: 13 residues. V shed 9 bases and J 3 bases; nucleotides not matched to a gene: 8. The CDR3 reads CASQGVSNYEQYF. As DNA, the CDR3 is TGTGCCAGTCAGGGGGTCTCCAACTACGAGCAGTACTTC.

The chain uses TRBV7-3 and TRBJ2-3, with 7 bases identical to TRBD2. The CDR3 has 15 amino acids. Per germline, CDR1 SGHTA and CDR2 FQGTGA. V gave up 4 bases and J gave up 6 bases; unmatched junction bases: 10. CDR3 bases: TGTGCCAGCAGCTCCGGGACTACCGGATTTGATACGCAGTATTTT. Its translation: CASSSGTTGFDTQYF.

Regarding this clone: The junction and the germline gene differ at one end; a read error may be behind it. This chain links TRBV11-2 with TRBJ2-1; D is perhaps TRBD2 (5 bases). The CDR3 consists of 17 residues. Germline loops: CDR1 SGHAT, CDR2 FQNNGV. The CDR3 reads CASSLNPTGILLNGQFF. CDR3 sequence (DNA): TGTGCCAGCAGCTTAAACCCCACCGGGATCCTCTTAAATGGGCAGTTCTTC.

This chain uses TRBV19 with TRBJ1-5; D is possibly TRBD1 (6 bases). This CDR3 contains 13 residues. Trimming removed 6 bases from V and 9 bases from J, with 15 bases in between. CDR1 LNHDA and CDR2 SQIVND come from the germline V gene (reference sequence). The CDR3 DNA reads TGTGCCAGTAGGAGCTCGGGGGGCATGCCCCAGCATTTT. It yields the protein CASRSSGGMPQHF.

This chain links TRBV7-2 with TRBJ2-1, with a tentative D call TRBD1 (6 bases). The V end lost 4 bases, the J end lost 9 bases, and 10 bases lay between the germline ends. CDR1 and CDR2 from the germline V gene are SGHTA and FQGNSA. The CDR3 is 12 amino acids. The CDR3 spells CASSYRVIEQFF. For the CDR3, the DNA is TGTGCCAGCAGCTACAGGGTGATTGAGCAGTTCTTC.

This clone showed up just a few times. The J gene is TRBJ2-3, the V gene TRBV5-1, with 8 bases aligning to TRBD2. With 6 bases clipped from V and 4 bases from J, the junction kept 10 bases outside the gene matches. The CDR3 spans 15 residues. In germline, CDR1 is SGHRS, CDR2 YFSETQ. The CDR3 reads CASNPIGGASDTQYF. CDR3 bases: TGCGCCAGCAACCCAATCGGGGGGGCTTCAGATACGCAGTATTTT.

The J gene is TRBJ1-2, the V gene TRBV27; TRBD1 is a possible D gene (6 bases). The CDR3 is 15 amino acids. CDR1 is MNHEY and CDR2 is SMNVEV in the germline V gene (reference sequence). Trimming took off 0 bases at V and 8 bases at J, with 16 bases between the two ends. The CDR3 reads CASSLSGRGALGYTF. As DNA, the CDR3 is TGTGCCAGCAGTTTATCGGGGCGGGGGGCGCTGGGCTACACCTTC.

This chain's CDR3 is CATSDSGLAGGSKETQYF. The CDR3, as DNA: TGTGCCACCAGTGATTCGGGACTAGCGGGGGGTTCGAAAGAGACCCAGTACTTC. This chain connects TRBV24-1 to TRBJ2-5; 15 bases are shared with TRBD2. The CDR3 has 18 residues. Unmatched junction bases numbered 6, after V lost 2 bases and J lost 3 bases. Per germline, CDR1 KGHDR and CDR2 SFDVKD.

The chain joins TRBV18 to TRBJ1-1, with D unclear. V was trimmed by 4 bases and J by 1 base, leaving 13 bases between them. The CDR3 totals 15 residues. Germline V gene data show CDR1 as KGHSH and CDR2 as LQKENI. The CDR3 spells CASSLAPTSNTEAFF. CDR3 DNA: TGTGCCAGCTCACTTGCACCAACTTCGAACACTGAAGCTTTCTTT.

This chain links TRBV3-1 (or the pseudogene TRBV3-2) with TRBJ1-2; 7 bases match TRBD1. Unmatched junction bases numbered 2, after V lost 0 bases and J lost 7 bases. The CDR3 sequence is 13 residues long. Germline V gives CDR1 LGHDT, CDR2 YNNKEL (reference sequence). The CDR3 region is CASSQEDRAGYTF. In DNA, the CDR3 is TGTGCCAGCAGCCAAGAAGACAGGGCTGGCTACACCTTC.

The CDR3 loop reads CASSRTGSSYEQYF. The CDR3, as DNA: TGTGCCAGTAGTCGGACAGGGAGCTCCTACGAGCAGTACTTC. The chain joins TRBV19 to TRBJ2-7, with 8 positions matching TRBD1. Germline V gene sequence: CDR1 LNHDA, CDR2 SQIVND (reference sequence). The CDR3 covers 14 residues. V lost 5 bases and J lost 0; bases outside the gene matches: 3.

The CDR3 region is CASSQDLLTVNTEAFF. The DNA of the CDR3 is TGTGCCAGCAGCCAAGATCTGTTGACAGTGAACACTGAAGCTTTCTTT. The J gene is TRBJ1-1, the V gene TRBV3-1 (or the pseudogene TRBV3-2); a possible D gene is TRBD1 (5 bases). The V end was cut by 0 bases, the J end by 0 bases, with 11 bases between. This CDR3 comprises 16 residues. The germline V gene encodes CDR1 LGHDT and CDR2 YNNKEL (reference sequence).